The rows below give T cell receptor beta chains drawn from one sample of a study of Ad26.COV2.S vaccination and SARS-CoV-2 variants. The data were produced by immunoSEQ multiplex PCR, yet TCRdb's version contains in-frame clones alone and is incomplete. Of around 450,000 clones listed, 70% to 90% are singletons. The input for sequencing was peripheral blood, taken in a trial of Ad26.COV2.S vaccine versus placebo. The source is a person aged 18-60 years who received the Ad26.COV2.S COVID-19 vaccine or a placebo. CDR3s include the opening cysteine and the closing phenylalanine or tryptophan. Fields, in order: CDR3 DNA, CDR3 protein, clone size, V gene, J gene, D gene. D genes are given only for firm matches. Clone size, where shown, is once, few, many, or a class for clones that have expanded.

TGTGCCAGCAAGACTAGGAGCTCCTACAATGAGCAGTTCTTC	CASKTRSSYNEQFF	NA	TRBV28	TRBJ2-1	NA
TGTGCCAGCAGTCGATATCTGGGACAGGGGACAGCCTATGGCTACACCTTC	CASSRYLGQGTAYGYTF	NA	TRBV6-6	TRBJ1-2	TRBD1
TGTGCCAGCATGGGACAGAACGAATATGGCTACACCTTC	CASMGQNEYGYTF	NA	TRBV25-1	TRBJ1-2	TRBD1
TGTGCCAGCAGCCAACGAGACTTGGCGTCCTACGAGCAGTACTTC	CASSQRDLASYEQYF	NA	TRBV3-1/TRBV3-2	TRBJ2-7	NA
TGTGCCAGCTCAGGGACACAGGTAAAGTGGAACGAGCAGTACTTC	CASSGTQVKWNEQYF	NA	TRBV18	TRBJ2-7	NA
TGTGCCAGCAGCCCGATTGGGGGGGGTCAGCCCCAGCATTTT	CASSPIGGGQPQHF	few	TRBV7-9	TRBJ1-5	NA
TGTGCCTGGTCGAGGGGTGGCAGGCCCCAAGAGACCCAGTACTTC	CAWSRGGRPQETQYF	NA	TRBV30	TRBJ2-5	NA
TGTGCCAGCAGCTTATACACGGACGACACCATATATTTT	CASSLYTDDTIYF	NA	TRBV7-9	TRBJ1-3	NA
TGTGCCAGCAGTCCCCTGACCGGGACGCATAAACCACCCCTCCACTTT	CASSPLTGTHKPPLHF	NA	TRBV2	TRBJ1-6	NA
TGTGCTCTTTGGGGGGTAGGTCGAGCTTTCTTT	CALWGVGRAFF	many	TRBV30	TRBJ1-1	NA
TGTGCCACCAGCAATTACGACAGTCCCCAAGAGACCCAGTACTTC	CATSNYDSPQETQYF	NA	TRBV15	TRBJ2-5	NA
TGTGCCAGCACTGGGGGCAATACAGTTCAATATGGCTACACCTTC	CASTGGNTVQYGYTF	once	TRBV28	TRBJ1-2	NA
TGTGCCAGCAGCGTAAAGTGGGCGGGGGCCATCTCTGGGGCCAACGTCCTGACTTTC	CASSVKWAGAISGANVLTF	NA	TRBV9	TRBJ2-6	NA
TGCGCCAGCAGCGCACAGCTGAGCTCCTACAATGAGCAGTTCTTC	CASSAQLSSYNEQFF	NA	TRBV5-1	TRBJ2-1	NA
TGCAGCGTTGTGCGGACTAGCGGACCCCAGGGCTACGAGCAGTACTTC	CSVVRTSGPQGYEQYF	NA	TRBV29-1	TRBJ2-7	TRBD2
TGTGCCACCAGTGATACGGGACTAGCGGGAGATGGCACCGGGGAGCTGTTTTTT	CATSDTGLAGDGTGELFF	NA	TRBV24-1	TRBJ2-2	TRBD2
TGTGCCAGCAGGAGGACAGGGCTTATTGAAGCTTTCTTT	CASRRTGLIEAFF	NA	TRBV2	TRBJ1-1	TRBD1
TGTGCCAGCAGCGTAGGGGGTAATAATGAAAAACTGTTTTTT	CASSVGGNNEKLFF	NA	TRBV9	TRBJ1-4	NA
TGTGCCAGCAGTGTAGGCGCAGGGTTTAGTGAAGCTTTCTTT	CASSVGAGFSEAFF	NA	TRBV2	TRBJ1-1	NA
TGTGCCAGTAGTGGATATCAAGAGACCCAGTACTTC	CASSGYQETQYF	NA	TRBV19	TRBJ2-5	NA
TGTGCCAGCAGTGCGGAAAGTTACGAGCAGTACTTC	CASSAESYEQYF	NA	TRBV2	TRBJ2-7	NA
TGTGCCAGCAGTGATTGGGGCACTGAAGCTTTCTTT	CASSDWGTEAFF	NA	TRBV2	TRBJ1-1	NA
TGTGCCAGCAGTCCGAGGGGGGCAGCCGGCTCTGGAAACACCATATATTTT	CASSPRGAAGSGNTIYF	NA	TRBV6-7	TRBJ1-3	NA
TGTGCCAGCAGCTCCCCGGGGTACAATGAGCAGTTCTTC	CASSSPGYNEQFF	NA	TRBV11-3	TRBJ2-1	NA
TGTGCCAGCAGTTTGGCGTCGGACGGGGGGATCTACGAGCAGTACTTC	CASSLASDGGIYEQYF	NA	TRBV27	TRBJ2-7	TRBD2
TGTGCCAGCAGCAAAGCAGGAAGGGACAGTGAAAATGAGCAGTTCTTC	CASSKAGRDSENEQFF	NA	TRBV21-1	TRBJ2-1	NA
TGTGCCAGCAGCAACCACCCGACAGGTTTGGACACAGATACGCAGTATTTT	CASSNHPTGLDTDTQYF	NA	TRBV7-6	TRBJ2-3	NA
TGTGCCAGCAGTTTGTCTGATACGCAGTATTTT	CASSLSDTQYF	NA	TRBV12-3/TRBV12-4	TRBJ2-3	NA
TGCAGCGTGCAGGGTACGGCTACGCAGTATTTT	CSVQGTATQYF	once	TRBV29-1	TRBJ2-3	NA